One and the same sample provided the 10 T cell receptor beta chains below, sequenced in a study of Graves' ophthalmopathy and Graves' hyperthyroidism. The study amplified TCR beta CDR3 regions using RNA transcripts. First-round RT-PCR with HTBI primers preceded a second-round multiplex PCR. TCRdb recomputed calls from the multiplex PCR reads with MiXCR, one row per CDR3 protein. Of fewer than 600,000 distinct CDR3 sequences in the sample, approximately 14% were seen once. Sample: blood. These receptors all stem from a woman in her twenties or thirties with Graves' ophthalmopathy.

This clonotype showed up just a few times. This chain uses TRBV12-5 with TRBJ1-1; unclear D gene. The CDR3 extends over 13 amino acids. Deletions cut 5 bases from V and 3 bases from J, with 10 bases between. The germline V gene encodes CDR1 LGHNT and CDR2 FRNRAP. For the CDR3, the DNA is TGTGCTAGTGGTCCCGGGATATACACTGAAGCTTTCTTT. Translation gives CASGPGIYTEAFF.

This clonotype was seen a handful of times. CDR3 region: CASSHIGGGTGELFF. The CDR3, as DNA: TGTGCCAGCAGCCATATAGGGGGAGGCACCGGGGAGCTGTTTTTT. V gene TRBV11-1 combines with J gene TRBJ2-2; D possibly matches TRBD1 or TRBD2 (6 bases each). The V gene's germline CDR1 is SGHAT and CDR2 FQDESV (reference sequence). V gave up 5 bases and J gave up 4 bases, with 14 bases separating them. CDR3 length equals 15 residues. The full variable domain, rest sourced from reference TRBV11-1 and TRBJ2-2, is EAEVAQSPRYKITEKSQAVAFWCDPISGHATLYWYRQILGQGPELLVQFQDESVVDDSQLPKDRFSAERLKGVDSTLKIQPAELGDSAMYLCASSHIGGGTGELFFGEGSRLTVL.

Many counts were recorded for this clonotype. This chain joins TRBV15 and TRBJ1-6, with D possibly TRBD1 on 5 matching bases. Looked up from germline, CDR1 is LNHNV and CDR2 is YYDKDF (reference sequence). The V and J ends lost 0 bases and 9 bases respectively, with 15 bases between them. This CDR3 is 16 amino acids long. Here the CDR3 DNA reads TGTGCCACCAGCAGAGATCGTGGGGCCTCGGGTTCACCCCTCCACTTT. This gives the protein CATSRDRGASGSPLHF.

In its sample, this clonotype was seen many times. The chain joins TRBV5-1 to TRBJ1-2; 9 bases align to TRBD1. There are 14 residues in the CDR3. Germline V gene lookup returns CDR1 SGHRS and CDR2 YFSETQ. Unmatched junction bases numbered 6, after V lost 4 bases and J lost 5 bases. CDR3 DNA sequence: TGCGCCAGCAGCAGCGGACAGGGGTCGTATGGCTACACCTTC. It translates to CASSSGQGSYGYTF.

This clonotype was picked up many times. The J gene is TRBJ2-7, the V gene TRBV6-2 or TRBV6-3; 7 positions agree with TRBD1. The CDR3 covers 17 residues. Per germline, CDR1 MNHEY and CDR2 SVGEGT. The trim removed 0 bases at V and 2 bases at J, leaving 10 bases unmatched. CDR3 loop: CASSYSSRDRKAYEQYF. DNA of the CDR3: TGTGCCAGCAGTTACTCTAGCCGGGACAGAAAAGCCTACGAGCAGTACTTC.

The chain uses TRBV10-3 and TRBJ2-7, with 7 bases aligning to TRBD1. V shed 6 bases and J 3 bases; nucleotides not matched to a gene: 14. In germline, CDR1 is ENHRY, CDR2 SYGVKD. The length of the CDR3 is 16 residues. The CDR3 spells CAISPSRQGSYYEQYF. The CDR3 DNA is TGTGCCATCAGCCCCTCCCGACAGGGATCGTACTACGAGCAGTACTTC.

This clonotype came up many times. The junction departs from germline at one end; a sequencing error may be responsible. The gene calls are TRBV7-7 and TRBJ2-5, with 8 bases aligning to TRBD1. The germline CDR1 and CDR2 sequences are SSHAT and FNYEAQ (reference sequence). This CDR3 region has 15 residues. Here the CDR3 DNA reads TGTGCTAGCAGCCGCCACAGGGGGGCTGGGGAGACCCAGTACTTC. This sequence encodes CASSRHRGAGETQYF.

This clonotype was recorded at least ten times. The J gene is TRBJ1-5, the V gene TRBV6-1; 9 positions agree with TRBD1. The V gene's germline CDR1 is MNHNS and CDR2 SASEGT. Germline trimming cut 2 bases from V and 6 bases from J; bases unmatched to any gene: 8. This CDR3 comprises 16 residues. CDR3: CASSEPPDRGGQPQHF. CDR3 coding DNA: TGTGCCAGCAGTGAACCGCCGGACAGGGGAGGTCAGCCCCAGCATTTT.

This chain joins TRBV28 and TRBJ1-2; 12 bases align to TRBD1. The V segment lost 5 bases and the J segment 4 bases; nucleotides outside the gene matches: 8. From germline, CDR1 is MDHEN and CDR2 SYDVKM. The CDR3 spans 16 residues. CDR3 bases: TGTGCCAGCAGTCCCGGGACAGGGGGCGTGAGCTATGGCTACACCTTC. Translated, it gives CASSPGTGGVSYGYTF.

This clonotype occurred many times. The rearrangement links TRBV27 to TRBJ2-6, with TRBD2 identical over 11 bases. This CDR3 spans 18 amino acids. V lost 5 bases, J lost 4 bases, and 10 bases stayed unmatched. The germline gives CDR1 MNHEY, CDR2 SMNVEV (reference sequence). The CDR3 DNA reads as TGTGCCAGCAGTCTAACTTCTAGCGGGAGGACGGGGGCCAACGTCCTGACTTTC. Translated, it gives CASSLTSSGRTGANVLTF.